This T cell receptor beta chain comes out of a study of blood T cell repertoires in COVID-19 (TCRdb year 2020). Background on the whole study: The collaborator samples originated in the United States, Italy and Spain and spanned the acute and convalescent phases of COVID-19. The material from the prospective study consisted of cDNA or gDNA derived from T cells, B-cell-depleted T cells, or PBMCs. Deeply sampled blood TCRbeta repertoires from subjects exposed to, actively infected with, or recovered from COVID-19 were included in the dataset. The repertoires were released in a freely available public database meant as a resource for research on the immune response to SARS-CoV-2. The samples were drawn from the first 160 participants of the ongoing ImmuneRACE study and from 1,254 subjects provided by 6 global collaborators. A de-identified subject ID, COVID-19 status, age in years and sex were almost always included in the sample metadata. Where available, HLA class I and class II types were taken from metadata supplied by the sample provider and were not determined by assay-based typing.

Whole blood was collected in K2EDTA tubes by collaborating institutions according to the institutions' own protocols. For TCRbeta analysis, collaborator samples were shipped as frozen whole blood, as isolated PBMCs, or as DNA extracted from either sample type. Notes on this clone: Its antigen target is currently unknown. No quality values exist for individual bases; no much larger clone is one base distant.

What the study reported, not specific to this receptor: Clinical and demographic metadata were provided uncurated, with the amount varying by source and participant.

The immunoSEQ Assay, a bias-controlled multiplex PCR, was used to amplify TCRbeta CDR3 regions from genomic DNA. Processing in the source paper ran as follows. Within the assay, amplification of reference gene primers was used to estimate how many nucleated cells each sample contained. Sequence reads were collapsed and filtered to measure the absolute abundance of every unique TCRbeta CDR3 rearrangement. Productive Simpson clonality was computed per sample as the square root of Simpson's diversity index over productive rearrangements. Drawn from immuneACCESS, this table holds only the in-frame rearrangements with V and J called that TCRdb kept. Clones are partly lost; checked studies trace under half to an unresolved V gene and leave the rest unexplained. The V and J calls and the clone size are those of that table, but D and trimming were determined from the DNA. For this sample there are approximately 100,000 clones; approximately 80% appear just once. Of the sample, just under 25% is held by the ten largest clones.

V is cut back by 6 bases and J by 4 bases, with 10 bases in the junction unmatched. Based on the germline V gene, the CDR1 and CDR2 sequences are SGHTA and FQGNSA. From cysteine to phenylalanine, the CDR3 is 17 amino acids long. The read is trimmed to its CDR3 DNA, 51 bases read in frame from base 1. The sample comprised peripheral blood. The TCR originated in a man aged 55 to 69 with acute or convalescent COVID-19. The rearrangement joined TRBV7-2 to TRBJ2-3; 13 junctional bases match TRBD2. For the CDR3, the sequence is CASRRKLAGGPADTQYF. The DNA sequence is TGTGCCAGCAGGCGTAAACTAGCGGGGGGGCCGGCAGATACGCAGTATTTT.